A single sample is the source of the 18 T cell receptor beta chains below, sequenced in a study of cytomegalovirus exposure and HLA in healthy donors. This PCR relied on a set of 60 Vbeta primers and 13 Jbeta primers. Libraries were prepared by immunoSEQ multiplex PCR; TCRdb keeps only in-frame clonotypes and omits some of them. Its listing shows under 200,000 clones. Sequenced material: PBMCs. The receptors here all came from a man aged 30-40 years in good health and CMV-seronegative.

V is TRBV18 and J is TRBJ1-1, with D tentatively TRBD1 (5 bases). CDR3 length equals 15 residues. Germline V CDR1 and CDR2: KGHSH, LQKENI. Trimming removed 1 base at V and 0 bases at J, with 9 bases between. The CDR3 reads CASSPLAGVNTEAFF. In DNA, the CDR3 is TGTGCCAGCTCACCACTGGCGGGGGTGAACACTGAAGCTTTCTTT.

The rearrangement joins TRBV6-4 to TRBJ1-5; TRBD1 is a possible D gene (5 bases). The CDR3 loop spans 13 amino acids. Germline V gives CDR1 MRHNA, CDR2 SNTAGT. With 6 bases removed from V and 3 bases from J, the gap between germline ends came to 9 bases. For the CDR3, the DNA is TGTGCCAGCAGCGAACAGGACAATCAGCCCCAGCATTTT. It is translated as CASSEQDNQPQHF.

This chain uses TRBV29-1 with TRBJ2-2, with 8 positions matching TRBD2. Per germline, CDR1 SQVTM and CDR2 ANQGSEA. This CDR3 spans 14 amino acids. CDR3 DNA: TGCGGGGTGACTAGCGAACCGAACACCGGGGAGCTGTTTTTT. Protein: CGVTSEPNTGELFF.

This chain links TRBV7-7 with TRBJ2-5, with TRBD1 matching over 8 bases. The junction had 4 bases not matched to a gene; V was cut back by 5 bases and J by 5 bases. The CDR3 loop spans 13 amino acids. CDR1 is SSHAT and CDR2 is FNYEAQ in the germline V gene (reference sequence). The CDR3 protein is CASSADRGETQYF. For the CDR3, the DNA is TGTGCCAGCAGCGCTGACAGGGGTGAGACCCAGTACTTC. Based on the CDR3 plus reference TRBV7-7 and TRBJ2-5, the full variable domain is GAGVSQSPRYKVTKRGQDVTLRCDPISSHATLYWYQQALGQGPEFLTYFNYEAQPDKSGLPSDRFSAERPEGSISTLTIQRTEQRDSAMYRCASSADRGETQYFGPGTRLLVL.

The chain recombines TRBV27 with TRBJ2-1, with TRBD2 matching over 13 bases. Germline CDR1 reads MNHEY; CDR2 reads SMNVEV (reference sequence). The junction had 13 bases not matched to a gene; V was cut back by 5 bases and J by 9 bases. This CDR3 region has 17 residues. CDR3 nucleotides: TGTGCCAGCAGTCTACAACTAGCGGGAGGGCCCTTGGTTGAGCAGTTCTTC. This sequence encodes CASSLQLAGGPLVEQFF.

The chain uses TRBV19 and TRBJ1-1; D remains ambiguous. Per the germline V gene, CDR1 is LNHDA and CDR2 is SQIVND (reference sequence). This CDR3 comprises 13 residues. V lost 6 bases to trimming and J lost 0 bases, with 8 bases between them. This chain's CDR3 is CASRANMNTEAFF. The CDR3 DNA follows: TGTGCCAGTAGGGCCAATATGAACACTGAAGCTTTCTTT.

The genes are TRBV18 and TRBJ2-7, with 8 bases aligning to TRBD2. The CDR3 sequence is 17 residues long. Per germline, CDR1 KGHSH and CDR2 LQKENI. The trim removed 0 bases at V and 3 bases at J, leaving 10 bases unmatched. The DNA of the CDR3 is TGTGCCAGCTCACCACCTGGGTGGCCCGGGACTAGCTACGAGCAGTACTTC. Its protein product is CASSPPGWPGTSYEQYF.

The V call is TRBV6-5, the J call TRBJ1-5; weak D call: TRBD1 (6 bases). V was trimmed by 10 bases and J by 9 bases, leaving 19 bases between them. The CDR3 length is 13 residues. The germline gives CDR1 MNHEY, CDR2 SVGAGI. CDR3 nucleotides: TGTGCCACGTCGGTACAGGGTGGTGGGCCCCAGCATTTT. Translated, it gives CATSVQGGGPQHF.

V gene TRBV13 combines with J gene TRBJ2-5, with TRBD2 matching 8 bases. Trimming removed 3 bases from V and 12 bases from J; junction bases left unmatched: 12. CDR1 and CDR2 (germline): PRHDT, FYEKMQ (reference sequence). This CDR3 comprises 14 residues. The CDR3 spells CASSFTGRAHLKYF. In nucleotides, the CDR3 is TGTGCCAGCAGCTTTACCGGGAGGGCCCATTTGAAGTACTTC.

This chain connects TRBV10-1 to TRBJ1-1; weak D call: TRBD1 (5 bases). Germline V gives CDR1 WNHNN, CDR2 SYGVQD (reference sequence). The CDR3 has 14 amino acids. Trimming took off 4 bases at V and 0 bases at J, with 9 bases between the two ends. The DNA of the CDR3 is TGCGCCAGCAGTGCGACAGAGATGAACACTGAAGCTTTCTTT. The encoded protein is CASSATEMNTEAFF.

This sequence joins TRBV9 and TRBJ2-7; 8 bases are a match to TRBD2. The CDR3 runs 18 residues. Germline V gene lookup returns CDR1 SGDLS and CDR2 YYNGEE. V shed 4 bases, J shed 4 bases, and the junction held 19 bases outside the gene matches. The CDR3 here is CASSLDGRSTGRGYEQYF. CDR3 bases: TGTGCCAGCAGCCTTGATGGACGAAGTACCGGGAGGGGGTACGAGCAGTACTTC.

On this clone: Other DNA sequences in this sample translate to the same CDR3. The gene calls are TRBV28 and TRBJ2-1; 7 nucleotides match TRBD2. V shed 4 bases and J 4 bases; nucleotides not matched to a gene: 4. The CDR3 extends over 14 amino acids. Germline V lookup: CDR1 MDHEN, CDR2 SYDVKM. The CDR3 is CASSSEAGYNEQFF. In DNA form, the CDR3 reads TGTGCCAGCAGTTCAGAAGCGGGGTACAATGAGCAGTTCTTC. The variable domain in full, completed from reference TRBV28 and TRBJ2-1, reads DVKVTQSSRYLVKRTGEKVFLECVQDMDHENMFWYRQDPGLGLRLIYFSYDVKMKEKGDIPEGYSVSREKKERFSLILESASTNQTSMYLCASSSEAGYNEQFFGPGTRLTVL.

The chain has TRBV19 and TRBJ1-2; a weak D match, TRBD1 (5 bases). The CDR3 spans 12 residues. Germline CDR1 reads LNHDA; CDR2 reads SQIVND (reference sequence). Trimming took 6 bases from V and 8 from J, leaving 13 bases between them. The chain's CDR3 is CASRNGPGGYTF. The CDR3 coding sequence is TGTGCCAGTAGAAACGGACCAGGGGGCTACACCTTC. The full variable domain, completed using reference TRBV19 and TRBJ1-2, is DGGITQSPKYLFRKEGQNVTLSCEQNLNHDAMYWYRQDPGQGLRLIYYSQIVNDFQKGDIAEGYSVSREKKESFPLTVTSAQKNPTAFYLCASRNGPGGYTFGSGTRLTVV.

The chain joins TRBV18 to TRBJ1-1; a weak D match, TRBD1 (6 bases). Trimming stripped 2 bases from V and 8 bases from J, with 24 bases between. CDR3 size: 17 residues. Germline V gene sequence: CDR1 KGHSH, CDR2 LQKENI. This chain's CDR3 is CASSPKALDSLQPEAFF. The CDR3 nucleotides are TGTGCCAGCTCACCAAAAGCCCTGGACAGTTTACAGCCCGAAGCTTTCTTT.

The DNA for the CDR3 is TGTGCCTGGAGTGTACAGGCGATCTATAATTCACCCCTCCACTTT. It codes for CAWSVQAIYNSPLHF. V is TRBV30 and J is TRBJ1-6, with D tentatively TRBD1 (5 bases). V was pared by 0 bases and J by 3 bases, with 9 bases between. The CDR3 extends over 15 amino acids. In germline, CDR1 is GTSNPN, CDR2 SVGIG (reference sequence).

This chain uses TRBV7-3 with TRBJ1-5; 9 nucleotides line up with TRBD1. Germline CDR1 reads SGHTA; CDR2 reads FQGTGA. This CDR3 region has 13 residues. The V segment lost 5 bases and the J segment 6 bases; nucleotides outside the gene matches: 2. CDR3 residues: CASSPDRGQPQHF. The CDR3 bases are TGTGCCAGCAGCCCGGACAGGGGTCAGCCCCAGCATTTT.

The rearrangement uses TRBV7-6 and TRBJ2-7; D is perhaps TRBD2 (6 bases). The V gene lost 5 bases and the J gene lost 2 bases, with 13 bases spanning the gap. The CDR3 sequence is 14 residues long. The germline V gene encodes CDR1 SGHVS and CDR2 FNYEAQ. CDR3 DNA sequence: TGTGCCAGCAGCCTGGGGACTGCGACCTACGAGCAGTACTTC. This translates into CASSLGTATYEQYF.

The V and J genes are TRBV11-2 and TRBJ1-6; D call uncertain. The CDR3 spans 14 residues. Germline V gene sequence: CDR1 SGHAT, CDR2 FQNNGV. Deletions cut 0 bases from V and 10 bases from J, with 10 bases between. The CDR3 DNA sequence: TGTGCCAGCAGCTTAGAATCCTTTATGTCACCCCTCCACTTT. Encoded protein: CASSLESFMSPLHF.